The 9 T cell receptor beta chains presented below share a single source sample, sequenced in a study of T cell responses to AZD1222 COVID-19 vaccine. Data came from immunoSEQ multiplex PCR; TCRdb stores just in-frame clones and leaves some out. The data hold about 130,000 clones, with approximately 94% observed a single time. The sample in question was peripheral blood, obtained on day 0 of AZD1222 vaccination. These receptors were collected from an adult in good health.

The rearrangement joins TRBV30 to TRBJ2-4, with D maybe TRBD2 (6 bases). The CDR3 sequence is 13 residues long. Germline CDR1 and CDR2: GTSNPN and SVGIG (reference sequence). The CDR3 sequence is CASEEEGKNIQYF. CDR3 nucleotide sequence: TGTGCGTCCGAAGAGGAGGGGAAGAACATTCAGTACTTC. The entire variable domain, with the rest obtained from reference TRBV30 and TRBJ2-4, is as follows: SQTIHQWPATLVQPVGSPLSLECTVEGTSNPNLYWYRQAAGRGLQLLFYSVGIGQISSEVPQNLSASRPQDRQFILSSKKLLLSDSGFYLCASEEEGKNIQYFGAGTRLSVL.

As DNA, the CDR3 is TGTGCCAGCAGTGCCGGCAGGACTAGCGGGAACACCGGGGAGCTGTTTTTT. It translates to CASSAGRTSGNTGELFF. The chain has TRBV2 and TRBJ2-2; 10 nucleotides line up with TRBD2. Germline-derived CDR1 and CDR2 are SNHLY and FYNNEI. This CDR3 contains 17 residues. V lost 4 bases and J lost 1; bases outside the gene matches: 6.

The CDR3, as DNA: TGTGCCAGCAGCGTATCAGGGCGCCTCGGGAACACTGAAGCTTTCTTT. This sequence encodes CASSVSGRLGNTEAFF. The chain links TRBV9 to TRBJ1-1, with D maybe TRBD1 (5 bases). V was clipped by 1 base and J by 1 base, with 14 bases between them. CDR3 length: 16 amino acids. Germline lookup yields CDR1 SGDLS and CDR2 YYNGEE.

The rearrangement links TRBV18 to TRBJ1-2, with 7 bases identical to TRBD1. J lost 4 bases, V lost 6 bases, and 5 bases had no gene match. CDR3 length equals 13 residues. The germline CDR1 and CDR2 sequences are KGHSH and LQKENI. The CDR3 here is CASSPDRVYGYTF. The CDR3 region has the DNA TGTGCCAGCTCTCCCGACAGGGTCTATGGCTACACCTTC. Together with reference TRBV18 and TRBJ1-2, the CDR3 gives the full variable domain: NAGVMQNPRHLVRRRGQEARLRCSPMKGHSHVYWYRQLPEEGLKFMVYLQKENIIDESGMPKERFSAEFPKEGPSILRIQQVVRGDSAAYFCASSPDRVYGYTFGSGTRLTVV.

The V call is TRBV28, the J call TRBJ1-2; 9 bases line up with TRBD1. V gave up 4 bases and J gave up 8 bases; unmatched junction bases: 2. The length of the CDR3 is 12 residues. The germline gives CDR1 MDHEN, CDR2 SYDVKM. CDR3 sequence reads: CASSWTGEGYTF. For the CDR3, the DNA is TGTGCCAGCAGTTGGACAGGGGAAGGCTACACCTTC.

CDR3 loop: CASSLDYTQPQHF. CDR3 coding DNA: TGTGCCAGCAGCTTAGACTACACTCAGCCCCAGCATTTT. The genes are TRBV7-9 and TRBJ1-5, with D hard to call. The CDR3 extends over 13 amino acids. CDR1 and CDR2 (germline): SEHNR, FQNEAQ (reference sequence). Trimming took 1 base from V and 6 from J, leaving 7 bases between them.

The V call is TRBV5-4, the J call TRBJ1-2; no clear D gene. V lost 0 bases and J lost 4, with 13 bases in between. Germline loops: CDR1 SGHNT, CDR2 YYREEE (reference sequence). The CDR3 sequence is 15 residues long. Written as DNA, the CDR3 is TGTGCCAGCAGCTTGGACTCTGGACTGGCCTATGGCTACACCTTC. Residues: CASSLDSGLAYGYTF.

The chain is built from TRBV2 and TRBJ2-7, with a possible D match to TRBD2 (6 bases). Trimming took 0 bases from V and 6 from J, leaving 24 bases between them. The CDR3 totals 18 residues. The germline V gene encodes CDR1 SNHLY and CDR2 FYNNEI. CDR3 in DNA: TGTGCCAGCAGTGAAGCGCGGGTGGCTAGCGTGATAAGGGGCGAGCAGTACTTC. As protein: CASSEARVASVIRGEQYF. Looking up the rest from reference TRBV2 and TRBJ2-7 gives the full variable domain: EPEVTQTPSHQVTQMGQEVILRCVPISNHLYFYWYRQILGQKVEFLVSFYNNEISEKSEIFDDQFSVERPDGSNFTLKIRSTKLEDSAMYFCASSEARVASVIRGEQYFGPGTRLTVT.

This chain connects TRBV29-1 to TRBJ2-3; a weak D match, TRBD2 (5 bases). The CDR3 is 16 residues long. Trimming pared 1 base from V and 0 bases from J, leaving 14 bases between. The V gene's germline CDR1 is SQVTM and CDR2 ANQGSEA. As DNA, the CDR3 is TGCAGCGTTGAAGGTCGGCCGACGGGGAGCACAGATACGCAGTATTTT. Amino acid sequence: CSVEGRPTGSTDTQYF.